This is a list of T cell receptor beta chains from one sample in a study of blood T cell repertoires in COVID-19. The protocol was immunoSEQ multiplex PCR, while the TCRdb copy is restricted to in-frame clones and leaves out a portion. The sample gives approximately 210,000 clones, 84% of which show up once; 7.8% is in the top ten. Sequenced: peripheral blood. Every receptor here comes from a woman aged 80 or over with COVID-19, enrolled during active disease. CDR3s include the opening cysteine and the closing phenylalanine or tryptophan. A D gene is named only where the DNA matches it firmly. Some rows mark clone size as missing; the rest say once, few, many or name a class of expanded clone.

TRBD1	TRBJ1-1	TRBV29-1	NA	CSVENRGTLEAFF	TGCAGCGTTGAAAACAGGGGGACCCTAGAAGCTTTCTTT
TRBD2	TRBJ2-1	TRBV5-6	NA	CASSLAGAQVNEQFF	TGTGCCAGCAGCTTAGCGGGAGCCCAGGTTAATGAGCAGTTCTTC
NA	TRBJ1-2	TRBV11-2	NA	CASSLGTVNYGYTF	TGTGCCAGCAGCTTAGGGACAGTCAACTATGGCTACACCTTC
TRBD1	TRBJ1-1	TRBV27	few	CASHTGTDPNTEAFF	TGTGCCAGTCATACCGGGACAGACCCTAACACTGAAGCTTTCTTT
NA	TRBJ2-1	TRBV9	once	CASARDSTYNEQFF	TGTGCCAGCGCCCGGGACTCCACCTACAATGAGCAGTTCTTC
TRBD1	TRBJ1-2	TRBV15	NA	CATSRAGQGAFGYTF	TGTGCCACCAGCAGAGCAGGACAGGGGGCTTTTGGCTACACCTTC
NA	TRBJ1-1	TRBV4-1	NA	CASSIGGGALGGTEAFF	TGCGCCAGCAGCATAGGTGGGGGGGCCCTGGGGGGCACTGAAGCTTTCTTT
TRBD1	TRBJ1-2	TRBV28	NA	CASSLGAGGYGYTF	TGTGCCAGCAGTTTAGGCGCAGGGGGATATGGCTACACCTTC
TRBD2	TRBJ2-1	TRBV6-5	NA	CASSSGGWGEQFF	TGTGCCAGCAGTAGCGGGGGTTGGGGTGAGCAGTTCTTC
NA	TRBJ1-6	TRBV5-4	NA	CASSLQLNNSPLHF	TGTGCCAGCAGCTTGCAACTGAATAATTCACCCCTCCACTTT
NA	TRBJ2-1	TRBV28	few	CASSSSGRDEQFF	TGTGCCAGCAGTTCCTCCGGCAGGGATGAGCAGTTCTTC
NA	TRBJ2-2	TRBV3-1/TRBV3-2	NA	CASSQARGPELFF	TGTGCCAGCAGCCAAGCAAGGGGCCCGGAGCTGTTTTTT
TRBD2	TRBJ2-7	TRBV2	NA	CASSETGLARLEQYF	TGTGCCAGCAGTGAAACGGGACTAGCTCGGCTCGAGCAGTACTTC
TRBD1	TRBJ1-3	TRBV5-1	NA	CASSPSPGQLSGNTIYF	TGCGCCAGCAGCCCGTCCCCGGGACAGCTCTCTGGAAACACCATATATTTT
NA	TRBJ2-3	TRBV13	NA	CASSPMSTDTQYF	TGTGCCAGCAGCCCAATGAGCACAGATACGCAGTATTTT
NA	TRBJ2-3	TRBV6-5	NA	CASSLDTYTQYF	TGTGCCAGCAGTCTCGACACCTATACGCAGTATTTT
NA	TRBJ1-2	TRBV6-5	NA	CASSYLRGLYGYTF	TGTGCCAGCAGTTACTTGCGGGGGCTATATGGCTACACCTTC
NA	TRBJ2-1	TRBV7-6	NA	CASSLTRQRLYNEQFF	TGTGCCAGCAGCTTAACAAGACAGCGACTTTACAATGAGCAGTTCTTC
TRBD1	TRBJ1-5	TRBV12-5	NA	CASGLVRGGGNQPQHF	TGTGCTAGTGGTTTGGTAAGAGGGGGCGGCAATCAGCCCCAGCATTTT
NA	TRBJ1-2	TRBV2	NA	CASNPGQDYGYTF	TGTGCCAGCAATCCGGGACAAGATTATGGCTACACCTTC
TRBD2	TRBJ2-3	TRBV3-1/TRBV3-2	NA	CASDWGGGRADTQYF	TGTGCCAGCGACTGGGGCGGGGGTAGGGCAGATACGCAGTATTTT
NA	TRBJ1-3	TRBV6-6	NA	CASRRKDRSGNTIYF	TGTGCCAGCAGGAGGAAGGACAGATCTGGAAACACCATATATTTT
NA	TRBJ1-5	TRBV18	NA	CASSGGSGNQPQHF	TGTGCCAGCTCAGGGGGGAGCGGCAATCAGCCCCAGCATTTT
NA	TRBJ1-6	TRBV12-3/TRBV12-4	NA	CASSSEGSPLHF	TGTGCCAGCTCTTCCGAGGGTTCACCCCTCCACTTT
NA	TRBJ1-2	TRBV19	NA	CASTKDRNYGYTF	TGTGCCAGTACCAAGGACAGAAACTATGGCTACACCTTC
NA	TRBJ1-1	TRBV6-5	NA	CATILNTEAFF	TGTGCCACCATTCTGAACACTGAAGCTTTCTTT
TRBD2	TRBJ2-7	TRBV6-2/TRBV6-3	once	CASSSNSGRGSYEQYF	TGTGCCAGCAGTTCCAATAGCGGGAGGGGGTCCTACGAGCAGTACTTC
TRBD1	TRBJ1-1	TRBV7-6	NA	CASSSGQGRVGTEAFF	TGTGCCAGCAGCTCCGGACAGGGGAGGGTAGGAACTGAAGCTTTCTTT
TRBD1	TRBJ2-3	TRBV7-2	NA	CASSPRQGAQYF	TGTGCCAGCAGCCCGAGACAGGGAGCGCAGTATTTT
TRBD1	TRBJ1-3	TRBV9	NA	CASSPGGSGNTIYF	TGTGCCAGCAGCCCAGGGGGATCTGGAAACACCATATATTTT
NA	TRBJ1-1	TRBV7-9	NA	CASRRQGLPEAFF	TGTGCCAGCAGGAGGCAGGGGCTCCCTGAAGCTTTCTTT
TRBD1	TRBJ1-4	TRBV19	NA	CASTDRATNEKLFF	TGTGCCAGTACCGACAGGGCAACTAATGAAAAACTGTTTTTT
NA	TRBJ2-4	TRBV6-5	NA	CASGQIYNIQYF	TGTGCCAGCGGGCAGATTTATAACATTCAGTACTTC
NA	TRBJ2-7	TRBV3-1/TRBV3-2	NA	CASSQGLQLERYF	TGTGCCAGCAGCCAAGGTTTGCAGCTAGAGAGGTACTTC
TRBD2	TRBJ2-1	TRBV5-4	NA	CASSWTSGSDEQFF	TGTGCCAGCAGCTGGACTAGCGGGAGTGATGAGCAGTTCTTC
NA	TRBJ2-5	TRBV2	NA	CASARLEETQYF	TGTGCCAGCGCCAGGCTCGAAGAGACCCAGTACTTC
NA	TRBJ1-2	TRBV6-5	NA	CASSYRRANYGYTF	TGTGCCAGCAGTTATAGGAGAGCTAACTATGGCTACACCTTC
TRBD1	TRBJ2-7	TRBV6-1	NA	CASSEGQVLSYEQYF	TGTGCCAGCAGTGAGGGACAGGTCTTATCCTACGAGCAGTACTTC
NA	TRBJ2-7	TRBV12-3/TRBV12-4	few	CASTTDGGKQYF	TGTGCCAGCACTACAGACGGAGGGAAGCAGTACTTC
NA	TRBJ1-1	TRBV7-9	NA	CASSPRTMNTEAFF	TGTGCCAGCAGCCCGAGAACCATGAACACTGAAGCTTTCTTT
TRBD1	TRBJ1-6	TRBV18	NA	CASSPTGGPNPTLHF	TGTGCCAGCTCACCGACAGGGGGTCCCAATCCCACCCTCCACTTT
NA	TRBJ1-2	TRBV9	NA	CASSVGNRRGYGYTF	TGTGCCAGCAGCGTAGGAAACAGGCGGGGCTATGGCTACACCTTC